The clone carrying this T cell receptor beta chain was seen ten or more times. The data stem from a study of blood T cells in healthy people across ages. In germline, CDR1 is SGHTA, CDR2 FQGNSA. This CDR3 contains 13 residues. V was clipped by 0 bases and J by 4 bases, with 6 bases between them. Isolation recovered at least 6 million PBMCs from every sample. PCR was performed a second time for about 7 to 12 cycles using a sample-barcoded 5' primer and a J-beta primer mix. The template-switch adaptor, which had 12 random nucleotides, put a tag on each cDNA molecule. TCRdb analysed the 5' RACE reads with MiXCR anew, one entry per CDR3 protein. The sample has approximately 700,000 distinct CDR3 sequences; approximately 29% are singletons.

The sample taken for sequencing was blood. This chain uses TRBV7-2 with TRBJ1-1; D ambiguous. This TCR was recovered from an elderly woman in good health. The CDR3 DNA reads as TGTGCCAGCAGCTTAGCGCGAGGCACTGAAGCTTTCTTT. This encodes CASSLARGTEAFF.